The clone carrying this T cell receptor (beta chain) has a single count. The data were taken from a study of blood T cell repertoires in COVID-19. Original handling: Estimation of nucleated cell counts relied on the amplification of reference gene primers. Sequencing used immunoSEQ multiplex PCR; TCRdb keeps in-frame clones, though not all of them. For V, J and clone size, that table is used; D and trimming come from the DNA. The data contain a few hundred thousand clones, around nine tenths of them singletons. The J segment lost 9 bases and the V segment lost 5 bases, leaving 13 bases of the junction unmatched. Germline loops: CDR1 SGHTA, CDR2 FQGNSA. There are 16 residues in the CDR3.

The chain employs TRBV7-2 and TRBJ2-1, with TRBD2 matching over 10 bases. The receptor comes from a man younger than 45 with acute or convalescent COVID-19. The source material was peripheral blood. The DNA for the CDR3 is TGTGCCAGCAGCCAATACGCAGCGGGAGGGCCCGGTGAGCAGTTCTTC. Translating it yields CASSQYAAGGPGEQFF.